The T cell receptor beta chain under discussion was sequenced for a study of blood T cell repertoires in COVID-19. Study-level information: The United States, Italy and Spain supplied acute and convalescent COVID-19 samples. PBMCs, B-cell-depleted T cells, or T cells provided the cDNA or gDNA that made up the material.

V shed 5 bases, J shed 4 bases, and the junction held 2 bases outside the gene matches. Germline assignment: CDR1 LNHNV and CDR2 YYDKDF (reference sequence). This CDR3 is built from 12 residues. Source study methods: Researchers report that nucleated cell counts were estimated from reference gene primer amplification. Only in-frame clones appear in the TCRdb table, and some are missing; sequencing was by immunoSEQ multiplex PCR. That table is the source of V, J and clone size, and D and trimming were worked out from the DNA. Counted here are under 45,000 clones, about 74% occurring once; the ten biggest clones make up roughly 2%.

This chain links TRBV15 with TRBJ2-7; 7 bases align to TRBD2. This TCR was sampled from a man aged 60-69 years with active COVID-19. Source material: peripheral blood. The CDR3 DNA follows: TGTGCCACCAGCGGCGGGAGATACGAGCAGTACTTC. Its protein product is CATSGGRYEQYF.